Shown below are 18 T cell receptor beta chains from a single sample sequenced in a study of blood T cell repertoires in COVID-19 (dated by TCRdb to 2019 to 2021). The receptor library was made with the immunoSEQ multiplex PCR assay. TCRdb took over this immuneACCESS table, retaining in-frame rearrangements with V and J assigned. Such tables are incomplete; in checked studies, under half of the missing clones stem from an unresolved V gene, and the remainder is unexplained. The sample table lists some 520,000 clones, 89% of them with a count of one. The ten largest clones represent roughly 1% of the sample. Source material: peripheral blood. All receptors come from a man younger than 30 with COVID-19, enrolled during active disease.

The rearrangement joins TRBV5-1 to TRBJ2-7, with 9 positions matching TRBD2. The CDR3 is 15 residues long. Germline lookup yields CDR1 SGHRS and CDR2 YFSETQ. Losses at the gene ends were 2 bases for V and 0 bases for J; bases not matched to a gene: 3. CDR3 amino acids: CASSFQREASYEQYF. The CDR3 nucleotides read TGCGCCAGCAGCTTCCAGCGGGAGGCCTCCTACGAGCAGTACTTC.

V gene TRBV11-3 combines with J gene TRBJ2-3; TRBD2 aligns across 16 bases. J gave up 5 bases and V 3 bases, and 8 bases lay outside the gene matches. Germline-derived CDR1 and CDR2 are SGHNT and YENEEA. This CDR3 is 18 amino acids long. The CDR3: CASSLGTSGGAARDTQYF. CDR3 DNA: TGTGCCAGCAGCTTGGGGACTAGCGGGGGGGCTGCCAGAGATACGCAGTATTTT.

The gene calls are TRBV10-3 and TRBJ2-3; a possible D gene is TRBD2 (7 bases). The germline V gene encodes CDR1 ENHRY and CDR2 SYGVKD. The CDR3 covers 14 residues. Trimming shortened V by 5 bases and J by 3 bases, and 12 bases separated the two germline ends. The CDR3 nucleotides are TGTGCCATCAGTCAGGGAGGGGGGACAGATACGCAGTATTTT. It yields the protein CAISQGGGTDTQYF.

The chain has TRBV7-9 and TRBJ2-7; 9 bases agree with TRBD2. J was trimmed by 3 bases and V by 0 bases; bases with no gene match: 6. Germline V CDR1 and CDR2: SEHNR, FQNEAQ (reference sequence). The CDR3 is 16 amino acids. In nucleotides, the CDR3 is TGTGCCAGCAGCTTAGCACTTAGGACTAGCGTCTACGAGCAGTACTTC. Residues: CASSLALRTSVYEQYF.

This rearrangement joins TRBV19 to TRBJ1-1; D perhaps matches TRBD1 (5 bases). The V and J ends lost 4 bases and 3 bases respectively, with 9 bases between them. This CDR3 is 13 amino acids long. Per germline, CDR1 LNHDA and CDR2 SQIVND (reference sequence). CDR3: CASSTGYYTEAFF. The CDR3 DNA is TGTGCCAGTAGTACAGGGTACTACACTGAAGCTTTCTTT.

The chain has TRBV27 and TRBJ2-3, with D maybe TRBD1 (5 bases). The CDR3 runs 11 residues. V was trimmed by 5 bases and J by 5 bases, leaving 5 bases between them. The V gene's germline CDR1 is MNHEY and CDR2 SMNVEV (reference sequence). CDR3 coding DNA: TGTGCCAGCAGTCAGGGAGATACGCAGTATTTT. This codes for CASSQGDTQYF.

The rearrangement uses TRBV2 and TRBJ1-2; 7 nucleotides align to TRBD1. Trimming took 5 bases from V and 5 from J; bases not matched to a gene: 2. Germline V lookup: CDR1 SNHLY, CDR2 FYNNEI. This CDR3 comprises 12 residues. CDR3 in amino acids: CASSPTGYGYTF. In DNA form, the CDR3 reads TGTGCCAGCAGTCCGACAGGGTATGGCTACACCTTC. Full variable domain (remainder filled in from reference TRBV2 and TRBJ1-2): EPEVTQTPSHQVTQMGQEVILRCVPISNHLYFYWYRQILGQKVEFLVSFYNNEISEKSEIFDDQFSVERPDGSNFTLKIRSTKLEDSAMYFCASSPTGYGYTFGSGTRLTVV.

The V gene is TRBV24-1, the J gene TRBJ2-3; 7 bases line up with TRBD1. Germline trimming cut 0 bases from V and 2 bases from J; bases unmatched to any gene: 4. CDR3 length equals 16 residues. The germline V gene has CDR1 KGHDR and CDR2 SFDVKD. The CDR3 DNA is TGTGCCACCAGTGATTTGGGGGACAGTTCCACAGATACGCAGTATTTT. Its translation: CATSDLGDSSTDTQYF.

Of note for this clone: This CDR3 is also generated by other DNA sequences in the sample. The chain links TRBV7-2 to TRBJ2-7; maybe TRBD2 (6 bases). The V and J ends lost 0 bases and 2 bases respectively, with 14 bases between them. Germline lookup yields CDR1 SGHTA and CDR2 FQGNSA. The CDR3 is made up of 16 amino acids. As DNA, the CDR3 is TGTGCCAGCAGCTTAGCGCCAGCGGGCGCAACCTACGAGCAGTACTTC. It codes for CASSLAPAGATYEQYF.

The J gene is TRBJ1-1, the V gene TRBV7-9; D is ambiguous. V was trimmed by 2 bases and J by 3 bases, leaving 7 bases between them. The CDR3 length is 13 residues. Germline V gene lookup returns CDR1 SEHNR and CDR2 FQNEAQ (reference sequence). CDR3 in amino acids: CASSLRTDTEAFF. Written as DNA, the CDR3 is TGTGCCAGCAGCTTAAGGACTGACACTGAAGCTTTCTTT.

The genes are TRBV5-1 and TRBJ1-2, with 7 bases fitting TRBD1. V was clipped by 4 bases and J by 2 bases; unmatched bases: 11. CDR3 size: 16 residues. CDR1 is SGHRS and CDR2 is YFSETQ in the germline V gene. CDR3 bases: TGCGCCAGCAGCCCAGGGCACCGGGACAGAAACTATGGCTACACCTTC. Translation gives CASSPGHRDRNYGYTF.

The CDR3 nucleotides are TGCGCCAGCAGCCAAGGCCGAAGGGACAGGGCCCCGAATTCACCCCTCCACTTT. Amino acids: CASSQGRRDRAPNSPLHF. The chain uses TRBV4-1 and TRBJ1-6; TRBD1 matches at 9 bases. CDR3 size: 18 residues. Per germline, CDR1 MGHRA and CDR2 YSYEKL. V gave up 1 base and J gave up 7 bases; unmatched junction bases: 11.

The count of this clone is one. The V and J genes are TRBV2 and TRBJ2-7; tentative D call: TRBD1 (5 bases). V shed 6 bases and J shed 2 bases, with 8 bases lying between them. The CDR3 sequence is 12 residues long. Germline V gene data show CDR1 as SNHLY and CDR2 as FYNNEI. Here the CDR3 reads CASRGLAYEQYF. In DNA, the CDR3 is TGTGCCAGCAGGGGGCTGGCCTACGAGCAGTACTTC.

Here the CDR3 DNA reads TGCGCCAGCAGCTACCAAACCGGGACAACTAACGAGCAGTACTTC. It yields the protein CASSYQTGTTNEQYF. The V and J genes are TRBV5-1 and TRBJ2-7; possible D gene TRBD1, 6 bases. The CDR3 runs 15 residues. Trimming took off 3 bases at V and 5 bases at J, with 18 bases between the two ends. Germline CDR1 SGHRS, CDR2 YFSETQ.

This sequence joins TRBV7-9 and TRBJ2-7, with 9 bases aligning to TRBD1. The CDR3 totals 14 residues. V dropped 5 bases and J dropped 4; count of bases not matched to a gene: 6. CDR1 is SEHNR and CDR2 is FQNEAQ in the germline V gene (reference sequence). The CDR3 here is CASSPGTGSYEQYF. CDR3 nucleotide sequence: TGTGCCAGCAGCCCTGGGACAGGGTCTTACGAGCAGTACTTC.

The rearrangement links TRBV7-3 to TRBJ2-1; no clear D gene. CDR3 length equals 13 residues. Per germline, CDR1 SGHTA and CDR2 FQGTGA. The germline V and J ends were trimmed by 5 bases and 9 bases, with 14 bases remaining between them. Written as DNA, the CDR3 is TGTGCCAGCAGCGTATATAGCTCTGGTGAGCAGTTCTTC. Translation gives CASSVYSSGEQFF.

The chain employs TRBV27 and TRBJ2-2; 7 bases map to TRBD1. CDR3 length equals 13 residues. J lost 7 bases, V lost 9 bases, and 8 bases had no gene match. The germline V gene encodes CDR1 MNHEY and CDR2 SMNVEV (reference sequence). The CDR3 spells CASKRGRVGELFF. In DNA form, the CDR3 reads TGTGCCAGTAAAAGGGGGCGCGTCGGGGAGCTGTTTTTT.

The rearrangement joins TRBV27 to TRBJ1-1, with 7 bases aligning to TRBD1. This CDR3 is 21 amino acids long. Trimming took 0 bases from V and 3 from J; bases not matched to a gene: 22. From germline, CDR1 is MNHEY and CDR2 SMNVEV (reference sequence). This chain's CDR3 is CASSLSRGGPPIQGLYTEAFF. The CDR3, as DNA: TGTGCCAGCAGTTTATCTAGGGGTGGTCCACCTATACAGGGGCTCTACACTGAAGCTTTCTTT.